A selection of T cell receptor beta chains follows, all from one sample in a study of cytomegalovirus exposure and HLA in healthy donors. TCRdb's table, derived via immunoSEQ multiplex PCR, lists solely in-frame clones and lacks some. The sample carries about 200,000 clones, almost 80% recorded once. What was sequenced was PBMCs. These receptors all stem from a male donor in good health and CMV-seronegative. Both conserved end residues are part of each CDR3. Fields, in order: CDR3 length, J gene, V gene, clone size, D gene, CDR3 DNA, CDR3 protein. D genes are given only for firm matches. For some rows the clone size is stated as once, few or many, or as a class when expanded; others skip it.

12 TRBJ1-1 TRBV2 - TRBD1 TGTGCCAGCAGAACAGGGGGCACTGAAGCTTTCTTT CASRTGGTEAFF
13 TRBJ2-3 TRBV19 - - TGTGCCAGTAGTATCTCGGTTGCAGATACGCAGTATTTT CASSISVADTQYF
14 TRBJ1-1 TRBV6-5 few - TGTGCCAGCAGTTACGCGACAGGTAGGACTGAAGCTTTCTTT CASSYATGRTEAFF
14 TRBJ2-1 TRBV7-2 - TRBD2 TGTGCCAGCAGCTTAGAACGGGAGGGTACTGAGCAGTTCTTC CASSLEREGTEQFF
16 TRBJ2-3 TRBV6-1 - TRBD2 TGTGCCAGCAGTGAAGGTGGTAGCGGGAGGACAGATACGCAGTATTTT CASSEGGSGRTDTQYF
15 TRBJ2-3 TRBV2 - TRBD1 TGTGCCAGCAGCCCGAAAGGACAGGGGGCAGATACGCAGTATTTT CASSPKGQGADTQYF
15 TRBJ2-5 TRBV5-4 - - TGTGCCAGCAGCGCCCCTGGCGAGGGCCTCGAGACCCAGTACTTC CASSAPGEGLETQYF
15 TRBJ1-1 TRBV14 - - TGTGCCAGCAGCCAAGATTCTCTCCGGGAGTCAGAAGCTTTCTTT CASSQDSLRESEAFF
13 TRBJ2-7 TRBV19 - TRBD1 TGTGCCAGTAGTATCGGACAGGGCTACGAGCAGTACTTC CASSIGQGYEQYF
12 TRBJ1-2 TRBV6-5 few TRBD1 TGTGCCAGCGGGGACAGGGGTTATGGCTACACCTTC CASGDRGYGYTF
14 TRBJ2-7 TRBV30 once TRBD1 TGTGCCTGGAGTGCGGGAAGACAGGGGAACGAGCAGTACTTC CAWSAGRQGNEQYF
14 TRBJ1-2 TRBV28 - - TGTGCCAGCAGTCCCGGGGGAGGGGTGAAGGGCTACACCTTC CASSPGGGVKGYTF
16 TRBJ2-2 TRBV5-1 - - TGCGCCAGCAGCTTGCCAGAACGAGGGAACACCGGGGAGCTGTTTTTT CASSLPERGNTGELFF
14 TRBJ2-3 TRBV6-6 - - TGTGCCAGCGAGGGGACAACTAGCACAGATACGCAGTATTTT CASEGTTSTDTQYF
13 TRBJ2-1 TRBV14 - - TGTGCCAGCAGCCAACTCCAGGGTAGTGAGCAGTTCTTC CASSQLQGSEQFF
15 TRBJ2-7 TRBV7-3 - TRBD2 TGTGCCAGCAGCTTAACGGGACTATCGACCTACGAGCAGTACTTC CASSLTGLSTYEQYF
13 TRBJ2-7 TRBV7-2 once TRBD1 TGTGCCAGCAGCTATGACAGGGGGCAGACGGGGTACTTC CASSYDRGQTGYF
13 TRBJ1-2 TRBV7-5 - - TGTGCCAGAAGCTTAGACAGGCCCTATGGCTACACCTTC CARSLDRPYGYTF